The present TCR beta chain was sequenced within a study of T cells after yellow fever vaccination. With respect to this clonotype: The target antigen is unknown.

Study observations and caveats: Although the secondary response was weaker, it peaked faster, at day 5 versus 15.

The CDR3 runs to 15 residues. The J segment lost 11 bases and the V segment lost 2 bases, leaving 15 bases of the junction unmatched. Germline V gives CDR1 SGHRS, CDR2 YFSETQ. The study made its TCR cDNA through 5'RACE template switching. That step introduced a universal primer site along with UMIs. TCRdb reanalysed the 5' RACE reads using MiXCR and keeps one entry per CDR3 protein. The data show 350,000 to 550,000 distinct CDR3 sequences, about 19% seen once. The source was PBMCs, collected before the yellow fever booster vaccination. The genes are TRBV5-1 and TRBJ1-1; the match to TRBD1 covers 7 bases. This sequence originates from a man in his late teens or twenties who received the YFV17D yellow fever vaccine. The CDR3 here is CASSFGEHRGTGAFF. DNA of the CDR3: TGCGCCAGCAGCTTCGGGGAACACAGGGGTACGGGGGCTTTCTTT.